The 15 T cell receptor beta chains in this list originate from one sample, sequenced in a study of OX40 agonist ivuxolimab in advanced cancers. Some clones are missing from TCRdb's copy, which holds only in-frame ones; the method was immunoSEQ multiplex PCR. The sample contains about 89,000 clones, 90% to 95% of which appear only once. The sample consisted of CD4+ or CD8+ T cells sorted from blood, taken in a trial of the OX40 agonist ivuxolimab. The receptors stem from an adult with an advanced solid tumor such as melanoma, head and neck, liver or kidney cancer.

J is TRBJ1-5 and V is TRBV30; D gene ambiguous. This CDR3 has 13 residues. Trimming removed 2 bases at V and 6 bases at J, with 11 bases between. Per the germline V gene, CDR1 is GTSNPN and CDR2 is SVGIG (reference sequence). In DNA, the CDR3 is TGTGCCTGGAGTTCGGACGTTGGTCAGCCCCAGCATTTT. It specifies CAWSSDVGQPQHF.

This chain connects TRBV28 to TRBJ2-7; 7 bases line up with TRBD1. This CDR3 has 15 residues. V lost 5 bases, J lost 2 bases, and 9 bases stayed unmatched. Germline CDR1 reads MDHEN; CDR2 reads SYDVKM. The CDR3 loop reads CASSTQGIFPYEQYF. Written as DNA, the CDR3 is TGTGCCAGCAGTACACAGGGGATCTTTCCCTACGAGCAGTACTTC.

In DNA, the CDR3 is TGTGCCACCGAGACAGGGGAGGATTCACCCCTCCACTTT. Amino acid sequence: CATETGEDSPLHF. V usage is TRBV6-1 and J usage is TRBJ1-6; 8 nucleotides match TRBD1. V trimming: 10 bases; J trimming: 8 bases; junction bases outside the gene matches: 7. CDR3 length: 13 amino acids. CDR1 is MNHNS and CDR2 is SASEGT in the germline V gene.

V is TRBV6-5 and J is TRBJ1-2, with a weak D call TRBD1 (5 bases). Trimming left V 6 bases short and J 2 bases short, with 10 bases between. CDR3 length: 13 residues. CDR1 MNHEY and CDR2 SVGAGI come from the germline V gene. CDR3 coding DNA: TGTGCCAGCAGGAGGACAAAGAACTATGGCTACACCTTC. Encoded protein: CASRRTKNYGYTF.

Only one count was recorded for this clone. The chain employs TRBV5-8 and TRBJ2-3; 7 bases fit TRBD1. The germline V gene has CDR1 SGHTS and CDR2 YDEGEE. The length of the CDR3 is 17 residues. With V trimmed by 4 bases and J by 4 bases, 15 bases remained unmatched. In DNA, the CDR3 is TGTGCCAGCAGCGCCCGGCCCGGGACAGTGGTTCCAGATACGCAGTATTTT. Protein: CASSARPGTVVPDTQYF.

This chain uses TRBV15 with TRBJ2-4, with D perhaps TRBD1 (5 bases). CDR1 and CDR2 from the germline V gene are LNHNV and YYDKDF (reference sequence). The CDR3 extends over 15 amino acids. The V and J ends lost 3 bases and 0 bases respectively, with 9 bases between them. The CDR3 nucleotides read TGTGCCACCAGCAGCCAGGGCCTAGCCAAAAACATTCAGTACTTC. Amino acid sequence: CATSSQGLAKNIQYF.

The chain uses TRBV28 and TRBJ1-2; possible D gene TRBD1, 5 bases. Trimming pared 4 bases from V and 8 bases from J, leaving 11 bases between. The CDR3 sequence is 12 residues long. Germline CDR1 and CDR2: MDHEN and SYDVKM. CDR3 in DNA: TGTGCCAGCAGTTCCCGCTACAGGGGCTACACCTTC. It is translated as CASSSRYRGYTF.

The V call is TRBV6-6, the J call TRBJ1-4; the match to TRBD1 covers 10 bases. CDR3 size: 15 residues. Losses at the gene ends were 2 bases for V and 5 bases for J; bases not matched to a gene: 2. Germline V lookup: CDR1 MNHNY, CDR2 SVGAGI (reference sequence). The CDR3: CASSYGGQGNEKLFF. CDR3 bases: TGTGCCAGCAGTTACGGGGGACAGGGGAATGAAAAACTGTTTTTT.

The chain uses TRBV9 and TRBJ2-5; D gene ambiguous. CDR3 size: 10 residues. The germline gives CDR1 SGDLS, CDR2 YYNGEE. Trimming shortened V by 5 bases and J by 2 bases, and 1 base separated the two germline ends. CDR3 sequence reads: CASRQETQYF. CDR3 nucleotide sequence: TGTGCCAGCAGACAAGAGACCCAGTACTTC.

The chain uses TRBV7-9 and TRBJ1-5; D is unresolved. The CDR3 extends over 11 amino acids. The germline CDR1 and CDR2 sequences are SEHNR and FQNEAQ (reference sequence). Trimming stripped 5 bases from V and 9 bases from J, with 8 bases between. CDR3 residues: CASSPWAPQHF. The CDR3 DNA reads as TGTGCCAGCAGCCCTTGGGCGCCCCAGCATTTT.

This chain links TRBV9 with TRBJ1-2; 8 bases are shared with TRBD1. The germline gives CDR1 SGDLS, CDR2 YYNGEE. The CDR3 has 15 residues. With 4 bases clipped from V and 7 bases from J, the junction kept 12 bases outside the gene matches. The CDR3 nucleotides read TGTGCCAGCAGCACCAACAGGGGGATGGGATTTGGCTACACCTTC. Translation: CASSTNRGMGFGYTF.

The chain joins TRBV6-5 to TRBJ2-7, with D maybe TRBD1 (6 bases). Between the trimmed V and J ends, which lost 2 bases and 4 bases, there was a span of 12 bases. This CDR3 is 14 amino acids long. Per the germline V gene, CDR1 is MNHEY and CDR2 is SVGAGI. The CDR3 region has the DNA TGTGCCAGCAGTTACGGTGGGGGCAGGTACGAGCAGTACTTC. Its protein is CASSYGGGRYEQYF.

V and J are TRBV27 and TRBJ2-3; the D gene is possibly TRBD1 (5 bases). V was trimmed by 0 bases and J by 2 bases, leaving 6 bases between them. There are 14 residues in the CDR3. The V gene's germline CDR1 is MNHEY and CDR2 SMNVEV (reference sequence). CDR3 nucleotide sequence: TGTGCCAGCAGTTTATCCAGGGTCACAGATACGCAGTATTTT. Translated: CASSLSRVTDTQYF.

J is TRBJ2-1 and V is TRBV11-3; D not certain. V was trimmed by 4 bases and J by 3 bases, leaving 7 bases between them. This CDR3 contains 13 residues. Per germline, CDR1 SGHNT and CDR2 YENEEA. CDR3 DNA: TGTGCCAGCAGCTCCCGGTTCTACAATGAGCAGTTCTTC. It is translated as CASSSRFYNEQFF.

This clone was counted only a few times. The chain links TRBV30 to TRBJ1-1, with 7 bases matching TRBD1. Trimming removed 8 bases from V and 4 bases from J; junction bases left unmatched: 10. The CDR3 has 13 amino acids. Germline V gene lookup returns CDR1 GTSNPN and CDR2 SVGIG (reference sequence). The CDR3 DNA reads as TGTGCCCGCGACTACAGGGGCAGCACTGAAGCTTTCTTT. The encoded protein is CARDYRGSTEAFF. The full variable domain, completed using reference TRBV30 and TRBJ1-1, is SQTIHQWPATLVQPVGSPLSLECTVEGTSNPNLYWYRQAAGRGLQLLFYSVGIGQISSEVPQNLSASRPQDRQFILSSKKLLLSDSGFYLCARDYRGSTEAFFGQGTRLTVV.